A single sample is the source of the 8 T cell receptor beta chains below, sequenced in a study of identical twins. TCRdb re-analysed the 5' RACE reads in MiXCR, keeping a single row per CDR3 protein. The sample contains about 240,000 distinct CDR3 sequences, 10% of which appear only once. Input material: memory T cells sorted from blood. Receptors originate from a man over 45 in good health.

In its sample, this clonotype was seen many times. CDR3 sequence (DNA): TGTGCCAGCAGCCCGAGGGGGGCCACCGGGGAGCTGTTTTTT. The encoded protein is CASSPRGATGELFF. This chain links TRBV7-3 with TRBJ2-2; possibly TRBD1 or TRBD2 for D (6 bases each). CDR1 and CDR2 (germline): SGHTA, FQGTGA. V gave up 5 bases and J gave up 4 bases, with 11 bases separating them. CDR3 length: 14 residues.

J is TRBJ2-2 and V is TRBV25-1; D gene unclear. The CDR3 contains 13 residues. Trimming stripped 7 bases from V and 5 bases from J, with 11 bases between. Germline loops: CDR1 MGHDK, CDR2 SYGVNS. CDR3 residues: CASMGIGTGELFF. The CDR3 DNA sequence: TGTGCCAGCATGGGGATTGGGACCGGGGAGCTGTTTTTT.

This clonotype was seen at least ten times. The rearrangement joins TRBV28 to TRBJ2-7, with a tentative D call TRBD1 (5 bases). CDR3 length: 13 residues. V shed 8 bases and J shed 2 bases, with 13 bases lying between them. CDR1 MDHEN and CDR2 SYDVKM come from the germline V gene. The CDR3, as DNA: TGTGCCAGCCGAAAGGGGATAACCTACGAGCAGTACTTC. It is translated as CASRKGITYEQYF.

In this sample, this clonotype turned up many times. The J gene is TRBJ2-2, the V gene TRBV5-1; no definite D call. Germline V lookup: CDR1 SGHRS, CDR2 YFSETQ. Trimming removed 1 base at V and 5 bases at J, with 6 bases between. This CDR3 contains 13 residues. The CDR3 DNA follows: TGCGCCAGCAGCTTGATGGGGACCGGGGAGCTGTTTTTT. Protein product: CASSLMGTGELFF.

This clonotype was observed a handful of times. The J gene is TRBJ2-2, the V gene TRBV7-9; 10 nucleotides match TRBD2. CDR1 and CDR2 (germline): SEHNR, FQNEAQ (reference sequence). CDR3 length: 15 residues. V was clipped by 4 bases and J by 6 bases; unmatched bases: 5. This CDR3 reads CASSSGLAYAGELFF. The CDR3 nucleotides are TGTGCCAGCAGCTCGGGACTAGCGTATGCCGGGGAGCTGTTTTTT.

The chain combines TRBV27 with TRBJ2-7; 7 bases fit TRBD1. Germline V gives CDR1 MNHEY, CDR2 SMNVEV (reference sequence). This CDR3 is 13 amino acids long. V shed 6 bases and J 6 bases; nucleotides not matched to a gene: 8. The CDR3 nucleotides are TGTGCCAGCAGAGATACAGGGGTCGGCGAGCAGTACTTC. Encoded protein: CASRDTGVGEQYF.

Ten or more counts support this clonotype. This chain joins TRBV20-1 and TRBJ1-1; TRBD1 is a possible D gene (6 bases). The CDR3 is made up of 13 amino acids. Germline CDR1 reads DFQATT; CDR2 reads SNEGSKA (reference sequence). The V and J ends lost 5 bases and 3 bases respectively, with 13 bases between them. The CDR3 here is CSAFRGGHTEAFF. The CDR3 DNA follows: TGCAGTGCTTTCCGCGGGGGCCACACTGAAGCTTTCTTT.

This clonotype was recorded a few times. The chain uses TRBV27 and TRBJ2-3, with 10 bases identical to TRBD2. Germline V gene lookup returns CDR1 MNHEY and CDR2 SMNVEV (reference sequence). The CDR3 loop spans 15 amino acids. V trimming: 6 bases; J trimming: 2 bases; junction bases outside the gene matches: 5. The CDR3 nucleotides are TGTGCCAGCAGAACCGGGACTAGCGTCACAGATACGCAGTATTTT. Translating it yields CASRTGTSVTDTQYF.